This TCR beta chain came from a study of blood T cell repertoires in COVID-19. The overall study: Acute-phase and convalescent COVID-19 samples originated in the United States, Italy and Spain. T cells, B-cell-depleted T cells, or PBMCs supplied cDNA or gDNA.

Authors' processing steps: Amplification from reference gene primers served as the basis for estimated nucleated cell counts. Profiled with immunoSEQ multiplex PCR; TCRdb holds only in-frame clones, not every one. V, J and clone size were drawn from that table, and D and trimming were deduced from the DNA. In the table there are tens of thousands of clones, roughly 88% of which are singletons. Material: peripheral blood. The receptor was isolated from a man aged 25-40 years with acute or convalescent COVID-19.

The CDR3 DNA reads TGTGCCAGCAGCTATACCTACGGGACAGGGGTTGGCACTGAAGCTTTCTTT. This sequence encodes CASSYTYGTGVGTEAFF. The rearrangement joins TRBV5-6 to TRBJ1-1; 10 nucleotides align to TRBD1. The CDR3 runs to 17 residues. The V gene end was trimmed by 3 bases and the J gene end by 4 bases; junction bases not matched to a gene: 12. Germline V CDR1 and CDR2: SGHDT, YYEEEE.